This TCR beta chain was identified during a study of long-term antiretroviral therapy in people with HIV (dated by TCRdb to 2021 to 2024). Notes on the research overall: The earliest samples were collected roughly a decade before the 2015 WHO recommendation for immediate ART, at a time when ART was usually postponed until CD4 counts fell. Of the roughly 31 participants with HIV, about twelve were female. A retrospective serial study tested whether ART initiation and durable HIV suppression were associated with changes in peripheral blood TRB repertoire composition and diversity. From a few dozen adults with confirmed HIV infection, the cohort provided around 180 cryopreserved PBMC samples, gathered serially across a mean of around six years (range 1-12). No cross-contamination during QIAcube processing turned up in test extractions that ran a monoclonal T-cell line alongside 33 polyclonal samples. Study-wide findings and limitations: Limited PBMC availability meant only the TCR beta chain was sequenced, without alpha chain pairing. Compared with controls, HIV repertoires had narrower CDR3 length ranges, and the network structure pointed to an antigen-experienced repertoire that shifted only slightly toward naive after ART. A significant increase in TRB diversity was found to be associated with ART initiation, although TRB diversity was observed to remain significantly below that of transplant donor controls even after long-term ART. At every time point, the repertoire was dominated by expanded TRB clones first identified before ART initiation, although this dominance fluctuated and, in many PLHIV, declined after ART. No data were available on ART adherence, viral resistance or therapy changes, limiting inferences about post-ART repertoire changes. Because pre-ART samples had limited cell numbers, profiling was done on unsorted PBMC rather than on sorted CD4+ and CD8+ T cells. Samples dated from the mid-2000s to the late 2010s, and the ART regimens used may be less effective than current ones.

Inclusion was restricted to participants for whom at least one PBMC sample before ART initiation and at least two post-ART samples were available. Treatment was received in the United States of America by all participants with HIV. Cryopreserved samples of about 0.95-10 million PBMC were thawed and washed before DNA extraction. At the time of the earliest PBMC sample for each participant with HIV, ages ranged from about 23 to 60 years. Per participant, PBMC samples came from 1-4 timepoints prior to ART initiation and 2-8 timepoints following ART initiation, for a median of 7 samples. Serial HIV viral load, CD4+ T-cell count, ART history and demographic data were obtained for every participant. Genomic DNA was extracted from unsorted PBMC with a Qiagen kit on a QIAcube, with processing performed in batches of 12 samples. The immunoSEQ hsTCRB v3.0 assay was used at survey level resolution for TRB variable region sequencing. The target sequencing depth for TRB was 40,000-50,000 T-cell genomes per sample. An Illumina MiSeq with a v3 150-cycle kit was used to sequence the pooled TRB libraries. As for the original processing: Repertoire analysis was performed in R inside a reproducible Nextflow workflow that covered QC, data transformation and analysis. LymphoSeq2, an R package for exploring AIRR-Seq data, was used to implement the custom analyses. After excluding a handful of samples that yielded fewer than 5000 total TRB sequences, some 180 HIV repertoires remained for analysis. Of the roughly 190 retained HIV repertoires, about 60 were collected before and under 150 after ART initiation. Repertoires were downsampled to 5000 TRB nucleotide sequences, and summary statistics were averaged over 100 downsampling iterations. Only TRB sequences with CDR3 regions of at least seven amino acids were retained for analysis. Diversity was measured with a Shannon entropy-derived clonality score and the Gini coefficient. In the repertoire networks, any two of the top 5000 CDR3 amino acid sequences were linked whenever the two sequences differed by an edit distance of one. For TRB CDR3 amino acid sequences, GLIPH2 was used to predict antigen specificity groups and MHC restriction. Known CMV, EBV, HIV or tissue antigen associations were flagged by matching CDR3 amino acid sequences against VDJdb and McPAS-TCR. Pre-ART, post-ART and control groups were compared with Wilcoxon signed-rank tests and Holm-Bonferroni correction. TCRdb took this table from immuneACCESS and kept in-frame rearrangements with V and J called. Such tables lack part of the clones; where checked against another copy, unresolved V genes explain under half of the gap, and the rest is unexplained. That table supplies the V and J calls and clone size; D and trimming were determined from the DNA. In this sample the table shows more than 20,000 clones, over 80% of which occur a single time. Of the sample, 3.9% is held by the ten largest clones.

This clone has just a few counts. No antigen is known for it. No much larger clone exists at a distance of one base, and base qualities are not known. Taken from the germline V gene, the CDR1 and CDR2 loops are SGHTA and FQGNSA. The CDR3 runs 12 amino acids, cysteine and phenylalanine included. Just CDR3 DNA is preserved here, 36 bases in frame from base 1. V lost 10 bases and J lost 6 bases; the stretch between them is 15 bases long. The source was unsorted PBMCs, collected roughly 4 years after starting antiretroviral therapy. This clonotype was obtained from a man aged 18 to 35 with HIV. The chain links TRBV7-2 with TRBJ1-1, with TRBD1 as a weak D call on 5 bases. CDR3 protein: CAISREPPEAFF. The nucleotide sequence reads TGTGCCATCTCCAGGGAACCCCCTGAAGCTTTCTTT.